This TCR beta chain was sequenced for a study of CD8 T cells in Susac syndrome. RNA, at about 0.45 to 1 ug, was reverse transcribed with random hexamers. The TCR beta CDR3 was amplified by immunoSEQ multiplex PCR across 54 Vbeta, 13 Jbeta. TCRdb recomputed calls from the immunoSEQ multiplex PCR reads with MiXCR, one row per CDR3 protein. The repertoire holds some 300,000 distinct CDR3 sequences, over 75% seen once, with around 0.22% in the top ten. CDR3 size: 14 residues. The trim removed 6 bases at V and 6 bases at J, leaving 6 bases unmatched. CDR1 and CDR2 from the germline V gene are MNHEY and SMNVEV (reference sequence). The sequenced target, TCR beta, came from blood CD8+ and CD4+ T cells. TEMRA cells were FACS-enriched, while CD8+ and CD4+ T cells were negatively isolated. Study results and caveats: Regarding the TCR sequencing and HLA analysis, the study admitted that a relatively small number of individuals were involved.

Details on this clonotype: Its antigen is not identified.

This receptor was obtained from a human donor with multiple sclerosis. Source material: CD8+ T cells from PBMCs. The J gene is TRBJ1-4, the V gene TRBV27; 8 bases fit TRBD1. For the CDR3, the DNA is TGTGCCAGCAGCACAGGGGGGTCGGATGAAAAACTGTTTTTT. This sequence encodes CASSTGGSDEKLFF.